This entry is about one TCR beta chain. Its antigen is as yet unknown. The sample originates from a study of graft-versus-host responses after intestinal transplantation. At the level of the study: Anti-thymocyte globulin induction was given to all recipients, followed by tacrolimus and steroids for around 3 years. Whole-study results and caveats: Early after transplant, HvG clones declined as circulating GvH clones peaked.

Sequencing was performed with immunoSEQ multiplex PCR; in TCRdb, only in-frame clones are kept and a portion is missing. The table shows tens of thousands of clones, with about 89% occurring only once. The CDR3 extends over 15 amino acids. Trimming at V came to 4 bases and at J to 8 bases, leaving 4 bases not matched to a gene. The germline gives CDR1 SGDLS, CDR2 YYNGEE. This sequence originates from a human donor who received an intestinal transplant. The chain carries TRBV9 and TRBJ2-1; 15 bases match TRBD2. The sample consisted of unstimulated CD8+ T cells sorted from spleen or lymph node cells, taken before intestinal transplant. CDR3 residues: CASSPGLAGGDEQFF. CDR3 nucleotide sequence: TGTGCCAGCAGCCCGGGACTAGCGGGGGGAGATGAGCAGTTCTTC.